This section outlines one TCR beta chain sequence together with its context. The sample originates from a study of blood T cell repertoires in COVID-19. Across the study: Material from acute and convalescent COVID-19 was sourced from the United States, Italy and Spain. Sources were T cells, B-cell-depleted T cells, or PBMCs; the material itself was cDNA or gDNA.

In the study's own analysis: Reference gene primer amplification yielded estimated nucleated cell counts. Profiling relied on immunoSEQ multiplex PCR, and the TCRdb table lists in-frame clones only, not all of them. D and trimming were read from the DNA, whereas the V and J calls and clone size are those reported in that table. The repertoire holds over 200,000 clones, with approximately 87% as singletons. The study assigned cohorts using participant-reported clinical history. This clonotype was sampled from a woman between 50 and 59 years old in a cohort exposed to, infected with or recovered from COVID-19 (not recorded which). Sequencing used PBMCs or T cells enriched from blood (not recorded which).

CDR3 sequence reads: CSVPGAGINWQETQYF. The DNA for the CDR3 is TGCAGCGTTCCCGGAGCCGGGATCAACTGGCAAGAGACCCAGTACTTC. The chain employs TRBV29-1 and TRBJ2-5; possible D gene TRBD2, 5 bases. Trimming pared 5 bases from V and 2 bases from J, leaving 21 bases between. Germline CDR1 and CDR2: SQVTM and ANQGSEA. The CDR3 is 16 residues long. The complete variable domain, with remaining parts taken from reference TRBV29-1 and TRBJ2-5, reads SAVISQKPSRDICQRGTSLTIQCQVDSQVTMMFWYRQQPGQSLTLIATANQGSEATYESGFVIDKFPISRPNLTFSTLTVSNMSPEDSSIYLCSVPGAGINWQETQYFGPGTRLLVL.